The TCR beta chain described here comes from a study of blood T cell repertoires in COVID-19. Turning to the study itself: Donors in the United States, Italy and Spain gave samples during acute or convalescent COVID-19. Sample material is recorded as cDNA or gDNA derived from T cells, B-cell-depleted T cells, or PBMCs.

In the authors' workflow: Reference gene primer amplification in the assay estimated nucleated cell counts. TCRdb's copy holds only in-frame clones and misses some; the assay was immunoSEQ multiplex PCR. The V and J calls and the clone size are those of that table, but D and trimming were determined from the DNA. The sample has roughly 150,000 clones; 80% to 85% are singletons. Deletions cut 6 bases from V and 4 bases from J, with 6 bases between. The CDR3 runs 11 residues. The sample taken for sequencing was peripheral blood. The receptor comes from a human donor in a cohort sampled during active COVID-19. This sequence joins TRBV12-3 or TRBV12-4 and TRBJ1-1; D is possibly TRBD1 (6 bases). The CDR3 here is CASSRGTEAFF. For the CDR3, the DNA is TGTGCCAGCAGCAGGGGCACTGAAGCTTTCTTT.